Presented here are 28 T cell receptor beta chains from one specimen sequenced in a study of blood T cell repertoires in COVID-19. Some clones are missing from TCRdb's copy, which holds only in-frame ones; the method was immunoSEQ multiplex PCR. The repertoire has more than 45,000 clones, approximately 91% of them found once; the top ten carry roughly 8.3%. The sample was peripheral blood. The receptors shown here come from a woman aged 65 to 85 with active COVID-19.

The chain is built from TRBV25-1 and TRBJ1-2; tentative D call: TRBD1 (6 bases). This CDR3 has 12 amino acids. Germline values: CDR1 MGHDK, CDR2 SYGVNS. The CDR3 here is CASRGNVYGYTF. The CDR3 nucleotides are TGTGCTTCAAGGGGGAATGTTTATGGCTACACCTTC.

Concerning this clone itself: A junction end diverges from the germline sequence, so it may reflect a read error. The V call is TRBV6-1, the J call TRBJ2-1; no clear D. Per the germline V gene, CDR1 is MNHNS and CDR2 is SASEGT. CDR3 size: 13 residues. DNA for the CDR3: TGTGCCAGCAGTGAAGCCTCCCACAATGAGCAGTTCTTC. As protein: CASSEASHNEQFF.

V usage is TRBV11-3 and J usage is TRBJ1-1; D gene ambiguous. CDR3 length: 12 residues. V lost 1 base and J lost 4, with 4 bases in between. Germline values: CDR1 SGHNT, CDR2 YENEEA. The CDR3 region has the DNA TGTGCCAGCAGCTTAGCGGGCACTGAAGCTTTCTTT. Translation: CASSLAGTEAFF.

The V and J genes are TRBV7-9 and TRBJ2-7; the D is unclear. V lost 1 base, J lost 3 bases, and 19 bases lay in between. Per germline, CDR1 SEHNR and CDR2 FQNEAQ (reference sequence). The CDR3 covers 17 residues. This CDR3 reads CASSLVYGDLTDYEQYF. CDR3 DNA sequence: TGTGCCAGCAGCTTAGTTTACGGAGACCTGACCGACTACGAGCAGTACTTC.

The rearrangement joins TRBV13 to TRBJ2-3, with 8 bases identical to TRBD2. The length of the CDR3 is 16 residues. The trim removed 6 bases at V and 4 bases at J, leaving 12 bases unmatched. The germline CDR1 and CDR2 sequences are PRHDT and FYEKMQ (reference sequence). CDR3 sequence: CASRHRTSRMSDTQYF. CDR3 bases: TGTGCCAGCAGGCACCGGACTAGCCGAATGTCAGATACGCAGTATTTT.

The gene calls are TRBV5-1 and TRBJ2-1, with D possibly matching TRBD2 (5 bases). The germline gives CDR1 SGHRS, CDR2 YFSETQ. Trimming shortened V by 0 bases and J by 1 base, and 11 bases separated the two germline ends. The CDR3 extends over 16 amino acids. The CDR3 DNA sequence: TGCGCCAGCAGCTTGGAGCGGTTACGGTCCTACAATGAGCAGTTCTTC. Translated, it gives CASSLERLRSYNEQFF.

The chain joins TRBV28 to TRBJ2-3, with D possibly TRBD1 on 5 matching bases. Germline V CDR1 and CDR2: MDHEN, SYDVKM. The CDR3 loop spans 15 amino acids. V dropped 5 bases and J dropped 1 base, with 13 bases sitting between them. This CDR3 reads CASSPVKGGTDTQYF. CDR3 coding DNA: TGTGCCAGCAGTCCTGTAAAAGGGGGCACAGATACGCAGTATTTT.

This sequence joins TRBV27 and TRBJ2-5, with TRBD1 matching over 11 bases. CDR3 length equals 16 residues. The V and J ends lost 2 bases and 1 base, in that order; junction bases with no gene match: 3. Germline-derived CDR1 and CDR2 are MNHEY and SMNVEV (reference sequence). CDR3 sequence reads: CASSLGTGGFQETQYF. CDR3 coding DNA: TGTGCCAGCAGTTTAGGGACAGGGGGGTTCCAAGAGACCCAGTACTTC.

CDR3 sequence: CASSAEREGRNEQFF. CDR3 bases: TGTGCCAGCAGCGCAGAGCGGGAGGGCCGGAATGAGCAGTTCTTC. V usage is TRBV2 and J usage is TRBJ2-1; TRBD2 matches at 10 bases. The CDR3 runs 15 residues. Germline-derived CDR1 and CDR2 are SNHLY and FYNNEI. V was clipped by 6 bases and J by 7 bases; unmatched bases: 9.

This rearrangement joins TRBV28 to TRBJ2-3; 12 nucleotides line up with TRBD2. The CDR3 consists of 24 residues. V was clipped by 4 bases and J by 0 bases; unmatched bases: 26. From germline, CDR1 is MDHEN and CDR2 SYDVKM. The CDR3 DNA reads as TGTGCCAGCAGTTGGGCCCGACTAGCGGGAGCCCCACTCACCCGCCTCACTAGCACAGATACGCAGTATTTT. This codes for CASSWARLAGAPLTRLTSTDTQYF.

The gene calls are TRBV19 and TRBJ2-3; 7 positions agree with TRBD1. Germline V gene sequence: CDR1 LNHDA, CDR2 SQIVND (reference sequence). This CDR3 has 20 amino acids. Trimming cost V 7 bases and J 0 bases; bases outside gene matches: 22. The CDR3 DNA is TGTGCCAGTACCAGACAGGGCGTTACATTGTTATCCTCTAGCACAGATACGCAGTATTTT. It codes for CASTRQGVTLLSSSTDTQYF. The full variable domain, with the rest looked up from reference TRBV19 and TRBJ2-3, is DGGITQSPKYLFRKEGQNVTLSCEQNLNHDAMYWYRQDPGQGLRLIYYSQIVNDFQKGDIAEGYSVSREKKESFPLTVTSAQKNPTAFYLCASTRQGVTLLSSSTDTQYFGPGTRLTVL.

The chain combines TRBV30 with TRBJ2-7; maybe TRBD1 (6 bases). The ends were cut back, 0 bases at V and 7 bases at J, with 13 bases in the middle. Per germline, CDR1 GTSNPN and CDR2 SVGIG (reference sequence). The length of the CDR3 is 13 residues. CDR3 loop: CAWSVRGGLEQYF. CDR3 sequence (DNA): TGTGCCTGGAGTGTACGAGGGGGATTGGAGCAGTACTTC.

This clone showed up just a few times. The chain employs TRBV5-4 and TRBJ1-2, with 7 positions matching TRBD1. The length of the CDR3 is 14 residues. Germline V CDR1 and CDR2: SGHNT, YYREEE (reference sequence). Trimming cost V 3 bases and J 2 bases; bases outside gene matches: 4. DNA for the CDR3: TGTGCCAGCAGCTCGAACAGGGGAAACTATGGCTACACCTTC. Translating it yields CASSSNRGNYGYTF.

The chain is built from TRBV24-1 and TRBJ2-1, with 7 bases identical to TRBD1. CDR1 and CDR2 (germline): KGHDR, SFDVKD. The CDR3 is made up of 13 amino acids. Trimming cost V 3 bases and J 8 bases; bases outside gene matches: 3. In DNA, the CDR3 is TGTGCCACCAGTGATCCTACAGGGGATGAGCAGTTCTTC. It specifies CATSDPTGDEQFF.

This chain's CDR3 is CASSSRTAMNTEAFF. The CDR3 bases are TGTGCCAGCAGCTCAAGGACAGCTATGAACACTGAAGCTTTCTTT. This rearrangement joins TRBV27 to TRBJ1-1; TRBD1 might be the D (6 bases). Germline V gives CDR1 MNHEY, CDR2 SMNVEV (reference sequence). V shed 6 bases and J shed 0 bases, with 14 bases lying between them. The CDR3 has 15 residues.

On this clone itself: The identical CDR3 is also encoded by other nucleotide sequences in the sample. The CDR3 sequence: CASSHDRTEAFF. CDR3 nucleotides: TGTGCCAGCAGCCACGACAGGACTGAAGCTTTCTTT. The J gene is TRBJ1-1, the V gene TRBV5-4; a possible D gene is TRBD1 (6 bases). Trimming shortened V by 4 bases and J by 5 bases, and 9 bases separated the two germline ends. Germline V gives CDR1 SGHNT, CDR2 YYREEE (reference sequence). The CDR3 spans 12 residues.

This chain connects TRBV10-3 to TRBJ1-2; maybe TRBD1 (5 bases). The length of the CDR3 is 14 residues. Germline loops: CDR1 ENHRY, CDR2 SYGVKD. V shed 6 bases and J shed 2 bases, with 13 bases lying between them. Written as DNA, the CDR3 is TGTGCCATCAGGAAGGACGGGGGGAACTATGGCTACACCTTC. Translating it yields CAIRKDGGNYGYTF.

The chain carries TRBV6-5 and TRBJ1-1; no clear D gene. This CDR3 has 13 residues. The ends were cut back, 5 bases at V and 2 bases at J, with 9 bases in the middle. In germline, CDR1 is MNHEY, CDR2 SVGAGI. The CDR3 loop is CASSQTANTEAFF. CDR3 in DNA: TGTGCCAGCAGTCAAACAGCTAACACTGAAGCTTTCTTT.

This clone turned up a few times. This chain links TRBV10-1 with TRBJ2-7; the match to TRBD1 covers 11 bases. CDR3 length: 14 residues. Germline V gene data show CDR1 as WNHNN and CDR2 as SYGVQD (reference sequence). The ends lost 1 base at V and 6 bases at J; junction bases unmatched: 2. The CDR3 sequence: CASSEYGTGGEQYF. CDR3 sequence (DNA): TGCGCCAGCAGTGAGTACGGGACAGGGGGCGAGCAGTACTTC.

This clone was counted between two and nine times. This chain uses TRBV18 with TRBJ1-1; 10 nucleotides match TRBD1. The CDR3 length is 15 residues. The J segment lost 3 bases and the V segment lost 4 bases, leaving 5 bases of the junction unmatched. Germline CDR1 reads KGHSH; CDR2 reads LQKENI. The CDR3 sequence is CASSLRGTGDTEAFF. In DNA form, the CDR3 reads TGTGCCAGCTCACTCCGTGGGACAGGGGACACTGAAGCTTTCTTT. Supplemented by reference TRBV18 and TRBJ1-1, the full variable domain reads NAGVMQNPRHLVRRRGQEARLRCSPMKGHSHVYWYRQLPEEGLKFMVYLQKENIIDESGMPKERFSAEFPKEGPSILRIQQVVRGDSAAYFCASSLRGTGDTEAFFGQGTRLTVV.

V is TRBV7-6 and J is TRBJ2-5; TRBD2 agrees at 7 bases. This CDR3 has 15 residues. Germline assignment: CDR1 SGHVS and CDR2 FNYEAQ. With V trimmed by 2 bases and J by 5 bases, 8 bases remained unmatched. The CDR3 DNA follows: TGTGCCAGCAGCTTAAATACCCCGGGAGGCGAGACCCAGTACTTC. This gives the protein CASSLNTPGGETQYF.

This CDR3 reads CASSSGGDTIYF. The DNA for the CDR3 is TGTGCCAGCAGTTCGGGGGGAGACACCATATATTTT. This chain links TRBV11-2 with TRBJ1-3; D might be TRBD1 (5 bases). The length of the CDR3 is 12 residues. Trimming removed 6 bases at V and 8 bases at J, with 11 bases between. Germline V gives CDR1 SGHAT, CDR2 FQNNGV. Complete variable domain (other parts from reference TRBV11-2 and TRBJ1-3): EAGVAQSPRYKIIEKRQSVAFWCNPISGHATLYWYQQILGQGPKLLIQFQNNGVVDDSQLPKDRFSAERLKGVDSTLKIQPAKLEDSAVYLCASSSGGDTIYFGEGSWLTVV.

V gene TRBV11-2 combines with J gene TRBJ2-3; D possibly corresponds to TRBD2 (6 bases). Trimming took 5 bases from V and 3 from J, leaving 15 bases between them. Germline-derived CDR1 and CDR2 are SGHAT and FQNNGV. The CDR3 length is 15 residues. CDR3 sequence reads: CASSPTSLPTDTQYF. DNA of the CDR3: TGTGCCAGCAGCCCGACTAGTCTTCCAACAGATACGCAGTATTTT.

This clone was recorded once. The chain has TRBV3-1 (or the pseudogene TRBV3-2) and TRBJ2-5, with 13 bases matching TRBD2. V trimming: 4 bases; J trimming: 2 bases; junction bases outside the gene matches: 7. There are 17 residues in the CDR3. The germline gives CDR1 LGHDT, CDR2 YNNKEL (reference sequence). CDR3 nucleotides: TGTGCCAGCAGCCCCCGGACTAGCGGGAGATTGCAAGAGACCCAGTACTTC. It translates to CASSPRTSGRLQETQYF.

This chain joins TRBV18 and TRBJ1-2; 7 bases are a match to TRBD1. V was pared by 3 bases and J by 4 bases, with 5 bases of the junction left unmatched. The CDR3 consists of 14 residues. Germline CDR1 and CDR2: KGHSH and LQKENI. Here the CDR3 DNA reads TGTGCCAGCTCACCTTCCGACAGGGTCTATGGCTACACCTTC. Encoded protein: CASSPSDRVYGYTF.

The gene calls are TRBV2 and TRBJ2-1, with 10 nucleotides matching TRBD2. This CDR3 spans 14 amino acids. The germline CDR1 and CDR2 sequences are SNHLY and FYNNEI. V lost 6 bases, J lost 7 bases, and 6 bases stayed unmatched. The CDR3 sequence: CASRLAGVGNEQFF. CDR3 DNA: TGTGCCAGCAGGCTAGCGGGAGTGGGTAATGAGCAGTTCTTC.

The CDR3 reads CASSQMTSTDTQYF. The DNA of the CDR3 is TGCGCCAGCAGCCAAATGACTAGCACAGATACGCAGTATTTT. The V and J genes are TRBV5-1 and TRBJ2-3; D unclear. Germline CDR1 SGHRS, CDR2 YFSETQ. V was cut by 4 bases and J by 0 bases, with 9 bases left in between. The CDR3 contains 14 residues.

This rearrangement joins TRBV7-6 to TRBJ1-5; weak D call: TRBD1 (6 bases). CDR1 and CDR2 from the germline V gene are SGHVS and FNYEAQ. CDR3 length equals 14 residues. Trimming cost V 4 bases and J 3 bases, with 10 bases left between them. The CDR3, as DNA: TGTGCCAGCAGCTCTCAGGGGAACAATCAGCCCCAGCATTTT. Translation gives CASSSQGNNQPQHF.